One sample yielded the 9 T cell receptor beta chains listed below, sequenced in a study of shared clonotypes between healthy human individuals. Sequenced by immunoSEQ multiplex PCR; TCRdb stores in-frame clones only, minus some. The table has over a million clones, approximately 98.5% seen once; the top ten hold about 0.4%. The sample taken for sequencing was naive CD4+ T cells sorted from blood. Subset defined: CD45RA+ positively selected. These receptors were obtained from a man between 25 and 39 years old in good health.

The genes are TRBV6-1 and TRBJ1-1, with D perhaps matching TRBD1 (6 bases). Germline CDR1 and CDR2: MNHNS and SASEGT. This CDR3 is built from 14 residues. The V end was cut by 8 bases, the J end by 0 bases, with 13 bases between. The CDR3 is CASLQGLLNTEAFF. CDR3 bases: TGTGCCAGCCTACAGGGATTACTGAACACTGAAGCTTTCTTT.

This chain links TRBV19 with TRBJ2-1; maybe TRBD1 (6 bases). CDR3 length equals 17 residues. CDR1 LNHDA and CDR2 SQIVND come from the germline V gene (reference sequence). The V and J ends lost 4 bases and 0 bases respectively, with 16 bases between them. CDR3 nucleotide sequence: TGTGCCAGTAGTACCCGAAGGGGGAGAAGCTCCTACAATGAGCAGTTCTTC. Translation gives CASSTRRGRSSYNEQFF.

The chain recombines TRBV6-1 with TRBJ1-5; tentative D call: TRBD1 (5 bases). The germline V gene encodes CDR1 MNHNS and CDR2 SASEGT. The CDR3 has 16 amino acids. Trimming removed 3 bases at V and 3 bases at J, with 15 bases between. The DNA for the CDR3 is TGTGCCAGCAGTGATCAAGGGGAGGGGCCCAATCAGCCCCAGCATTTT. Its protein is CASSDQGEGPNQPQHF.

The V gene is TRBV5-4, the J gene TRBJ2-3; D is tentatively TRBD1 or TRBD2 (5 bases each). Germline CDR1 reads SGHNT; CDR2 reads YYREEE (reference sequence). The CDR3 loop spans 14 amino acids. The V end was cut by 4 bases, the J end by 2 bases, with 11 bases between. CDR3 sequence: CASSSPGTTDTQYF. DNA of the CDR3: TGTGCCAGCAGCAGCCCAGGGACCACAGATACGCAGTATTTT.

The chain links TRBV5-4 to TRBJ2-1, with 7 bases matching TRBD2. This CDR3 has 15 residues. The germline V gene encodes CDR1 SGHNT and CDR2 YYREEE (reference sequence). Trimming took 2 bases from V and 4 from J; bases not matched to a gene: 6. This CDR3 reads CASSFGTNQYNEQFF. For the CDR3, the DNA is TGTGCCAGCAGCTTTGGGACTAATCAATACAATGAGCAGTTCTTC.

This chain joins TRBV7-2 and TRBJ1-1, with TRBD1 matching 7 bases. From germline, CDR1 is SGHTA and CDR2 FQGNSA. V lost 4 bases and J lost 4; bases outside the gene matches: 18. The CDR3 loop spans 18 amino acids. The CDR3 here is CASSSTVRDSRGATEAFF. In nucleotides, the CDR3 is TGTGCCAGCAGCTCCACCGTCCGGGACAGTAGAGGGGCCACTGAAGCTTTCTTT. Supplemented by reference TRBV7-2 and TRBJ1-1, the full variable domain reads GAGVSQSPSNKVTEKGKDVELRCDPISGHTALYWYRQSLGQGLEFLIYFQGNSAPDKSGLPSDRFSAERTGGSVSTLTIQRTQQEDSAVYLCASSSTVRDSRGATEAFFGQGTRLTVV.

The table lists this clone with a count of one. The chain is built from TRBV9 and TRBJ1-1, with TRBD1 matching 7 bases. The CDR3 is 15 amino acids. Per the germline V gene, CDR1 is SGDLS and CDR2 is YYNGEE. The V segment lost 3 bases and the J segment 0 bases; nucleotides outside the gene matches: 5. This chain's CDR3 is CASSAGGALNTEAFF. The DNA for the CDR3 is TGTGCCAGCAGCGCAGGGGGGGCCTTGAACACTGAAGCTTTCTTT.

V gene TRBV11-2 combines with J gene TRBJ1-1; 8 bases map to TRBD1. The V segment lost 1 base and the J segment 5 bases; nucleotides outside the gene matches: 9. Germline values: CDR1 SGHAT, CDR2 FQNNGV. The CDR3 is made up of 16 amino acids. CDR3 residues: CASSLVGRGRGTEAFF. In DNA, the CDR3 is TGTGCCAGCAGCTTAGTTGGCAGGGGGCGCGGGACTGAAGCTTTCTTT. The full variable domain, in which reference TRBV11-2 and TRBJ1-1 provide the parts outside the CDR3, is EAGVAQSPRYKIIEKRQSVAFWCNPISGHATLYWYQQILGQGPKLLIQFQNNGVVDDSQLPKDRFSAERLKGVDSTLKIQPAKLEDSAVYLCASSLVGRGRGTEAFFGQGTRLTVV.

This chain links TRBV5-1 with TRBJ2-3, with D unclear. Trimming cost V 0 bases and J 4 bases, with 9 bases left between them. This CDR3 contains 14 residues. Germline V gives CDR1 SGHRS, CDR2 YFSETQ. CDR3 nucleotides: TGCGCCAGCAGCTTGGAAACGGTCCCAGATACGCAGTATTTT. It codes for CASSLETVPDTQYF.